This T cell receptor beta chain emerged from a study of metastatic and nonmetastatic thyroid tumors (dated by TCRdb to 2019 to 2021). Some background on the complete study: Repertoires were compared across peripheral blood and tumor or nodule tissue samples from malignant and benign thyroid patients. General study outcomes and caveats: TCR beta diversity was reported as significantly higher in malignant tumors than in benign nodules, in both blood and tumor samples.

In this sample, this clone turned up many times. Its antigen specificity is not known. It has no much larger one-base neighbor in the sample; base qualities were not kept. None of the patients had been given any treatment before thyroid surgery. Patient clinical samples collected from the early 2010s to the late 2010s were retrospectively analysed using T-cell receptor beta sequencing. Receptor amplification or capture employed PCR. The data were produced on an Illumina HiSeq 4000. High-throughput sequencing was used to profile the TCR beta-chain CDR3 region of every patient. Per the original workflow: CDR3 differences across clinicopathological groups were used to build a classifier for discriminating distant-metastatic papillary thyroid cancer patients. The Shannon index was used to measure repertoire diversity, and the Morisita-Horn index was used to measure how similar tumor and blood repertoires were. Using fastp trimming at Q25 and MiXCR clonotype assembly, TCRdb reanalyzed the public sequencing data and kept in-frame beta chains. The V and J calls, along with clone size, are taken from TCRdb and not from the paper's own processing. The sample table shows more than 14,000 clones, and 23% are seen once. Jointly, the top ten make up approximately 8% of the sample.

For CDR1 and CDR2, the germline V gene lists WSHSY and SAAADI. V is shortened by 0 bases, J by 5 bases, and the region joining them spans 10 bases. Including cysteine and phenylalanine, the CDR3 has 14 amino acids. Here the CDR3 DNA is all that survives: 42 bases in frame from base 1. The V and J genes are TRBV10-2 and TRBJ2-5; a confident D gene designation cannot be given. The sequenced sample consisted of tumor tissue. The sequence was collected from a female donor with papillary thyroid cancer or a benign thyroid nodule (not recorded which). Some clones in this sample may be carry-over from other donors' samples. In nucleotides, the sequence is TGCGCCAGCAGTGAGTCAGTAGGAGCGGAGACCCAGTACTTC. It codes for CASSESVGAETQYF.